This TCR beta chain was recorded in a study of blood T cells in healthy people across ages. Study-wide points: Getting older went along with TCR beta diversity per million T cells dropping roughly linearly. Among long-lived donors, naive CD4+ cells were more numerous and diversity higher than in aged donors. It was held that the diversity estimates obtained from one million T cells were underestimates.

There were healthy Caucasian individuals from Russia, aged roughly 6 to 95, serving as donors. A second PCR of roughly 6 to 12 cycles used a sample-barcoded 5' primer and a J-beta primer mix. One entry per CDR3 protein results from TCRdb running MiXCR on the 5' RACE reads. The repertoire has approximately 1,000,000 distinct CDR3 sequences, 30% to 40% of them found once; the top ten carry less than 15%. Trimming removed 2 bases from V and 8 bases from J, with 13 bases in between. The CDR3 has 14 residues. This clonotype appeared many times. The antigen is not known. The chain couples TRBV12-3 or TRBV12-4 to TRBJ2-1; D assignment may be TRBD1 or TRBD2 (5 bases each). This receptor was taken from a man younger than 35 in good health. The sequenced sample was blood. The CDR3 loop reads CASSLWGYADEQFF. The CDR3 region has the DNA TGTGCCAGCAGTTTATGGGGGTACGCCGATGAGCAGTTCTTC.